Presented here are 25 T cell receptor beta chains from one specimen sequenced in a study of cytomegalovirus exposure and HLA in healthy donors. 13 Jbeta primers and 60 Vbeta primers were used for the PCR. Sequenced by immunoSEQ multiplex PCR; TCRdb stores in-frame clones only, minus some. The data contain 130,000 or so clones, almost 85% of them singletons. The specimen was PBMCs. These receptors were collected from a woman aged 40 to 55 in good health and CMV-seronegative.

This rearrangement joins TRBV27 to TRBJ1-2; D gene unclear. V lost 2 bases and J 8 bases, leaving 12 bases between the germline ends. Germline-derived CDR1 and CDR2 are MNHEY and SMNVEV (reference sequence). This CDR3 has 13 amino acids. CDR3 DNA: TGTGCCAGCAGTTTACGGCCCCGGGGAGGCTACACCTTC. Translated, it gives CASSLRPRGGYTF.

The V call is TRBV27, the J call TRBJ1-1; weak D call: TRBD1 (5 bases). The CDR3 contains 14 residues. Germline CDR1 MNHEY, CDR2 SMNVEV (reference sequence). V lost 2 bases to trimming and J lost 8 bases, with 15 bases between them. For the CDR3, the DNA is TGTGCCAGCAGTTTAATGGGGGGACGGTTAGAAGCTTTCTTT. Amino acids: CASSLMGGRLEAFF.

The chain couples TRBV7-2 to TRBJ2-7; D possibly corresponds to TRBD1 (6 bases). CDR3 length equals 14 residues. Looked up from germline, CDR1 is SGHTA and CDR2 is FQGNSA. Deletions cut 3 bases from V and 1 base from J, with 10 bases between. CDR3 amino acids: CASSLAGESYEQYF. CDR3 bases: TGTGCCAGCAGCTTGGCAGGGGAATCCTACGAGCAGTACTTC. The full variable domain, with the rest looked up from reference TRBV7-2 and TRBJ2-7, is GAGVSQSPSNKVTEKGKDVELRCDPISGHTALYWYRQSLGQGLEFLIYFQGNSAPDKSGLPSDRFSAERTGGSVSTLTIQRTQQEDSAVYLCASSLAGESYEQYFGPGTRLTVT.

The chain links TRBV28 to TRBJ1-1, with a weak D call TRBD1 (6 bases). The CDR3 runs 15 residues. V gave up 6 bases and J gave up 1 base, with 15 bases separating them. The germline V gene encodes CDR1 MDHEN and CDR2 SYDVKM. This CDR3 reads CASRKEQGWNTEAFF. CDR3 nucleotides: TGTGCCAGCAGGAAAGAACAGGGTTGGAACACTGAAGCTTTCTTT.

The V call is TRBV5-1, the J call TRBJ2-3, with TRBD2 identical over 7 bases. After removal of 2 bases from V and 2 bases from J, the junction contained 11 bases not matched to a gene. CDR3 size: 17 residues. Germline CDR1 and CDR2: SGHRS and YFSETQ. The CDR3 loop reads CASSFGTLAENTDTQYF. The CDR3 nucleotides read TGCGCCAGCAGCTTCGGAACCCTAGCGGAAAACACAGATACGCAGTATTTT.

V is TRBV6-5 and J is TRBJ2-1; D remains ambiguous. V was shortened by 5 bases and J by 7 bases, with 15 bases between the two germline ends. The CDR3 extends over 14 amino acids. CDR1 and CDR2 from the germline V gene are MNHEY and SVGAGI. CDR3: CASSPFTSVNEQFF. The DNA for the CDR3 is TGTGCCAGCAGTCCCTTCACATCCGTGAATGAGCAGTTCTTC.

In this sample, this clone turned up a few times. This chain joins TRBV11-2 and TRBJ2-7; D perhaps matches TRBD2 (6 bases). Trimming removed 6 bases from V and 3 bases from J, with 24 bases in between. The CDR3 length is 17 residues. Germline values: CDR1 SGHAT, CDR2 FQNNGV. As DNA, the CDR3 is TGTGCCAGCAGTCGGAGGGTGAAGTCGAGACCAATCTACGAGCAGTACTTC. It is translated as CASSRRVKSRPIYEQYF.

The V gene is TRBV14, the J gene TRBJ2-7; 13 bases are a match to TRBD2. The junction had 5 bases not matched to a gene; V was cut back by 0 bases and J by 3 bases. The CDR3 length is 17 residues. In germline, CDR1 is SGHDN, CDR2 FVKESK. CDR3 in amino acids: CASSQDPLAGGNYEQYF. The CDR3 nucleotides are TGTGCCAGCAGCCAAGACCCACTAGCGGGAGGGAACTACGAGCAGTACTTC.

This sequence joins TRBV6-5 and TRBJ2-7; D perhaps matches TRBD1 (7 bases). The CDR3 covers 14 residues. The V and J ends lost 5 bases and 4 bases respectively, with 15 bases between them. The germline gives CDR1 MNHEY, CDR2 SVGAGI. CDR3 in amino acids: CASSRQGGRYEQYF. CDR3 coding DNA: TGTGCCAGCAGTAGACAGGGTGGGAGGTACGAGCAGTACTTC.

The genes are TRBV30 and TRBJ1-2, with D tentatively TRBD1 (5 bases). V was pared by 5 bases and J by 5 bases, with 12 bases between. Germline assignment: CDR1 GTSNPN and CDR2 SVGIG (reference sequence). CDR3 length: 12 amino acids. This CDR3 is CAWDRTGYGYTF. The CDR3 DNA sequence: TGTGCCTGGGACAGAACCGGGTATGGCTACACCTTC.

This clone was observed a handful of times. V usage is TRBV27 and J usage is TRBJ2-7; no clear D. The germline V and J ends were trimmed by 5 bases and 7 bases, with 15 bases remaining between them. CDR1 and CDR2 (germline): MNHEY, SMNVEV (reference sequence). CDR3 length: 13 amino acids. CDR3 protein: CASSPFQVGEQYF. The CDR3 coding sequence is TGTGCCAGCAGTCCGTTTCAGGTTGGGGAGCAGTACTTC.

The chain uses TRBV21-1 and TRBJ2-1; the table assigns TRBD1, which was not confirmed against the DNA. TRBV21-1 is a documented pseudogene. This CDR3 contains 21 residues. The CDR3 DNA reads TGTGCCAGCAGCAAAGGGAAAGGGACAGCTAAAGACCGGGACTCCTACAATGAGCAGTTCTTC. This sequence encodes CASSKGKGTAKDRDSYNEQFF.

This chain joins TRBV5-6 and TRBJ2-5; D is perhaps TRBD2 (5 bases). This CDR3 region has 18 residues. The V end was cut by 0 bases, the J end by 11 bases, with 29 bases between. Germline CDR1 SGHDT, CDR2 YYEEEE. CDR3 sequence: CASSLVYRGEGPPWEQYF. Here the CDR3 DNA reads TGTGCCAGCAGCTTGGTATACCGCGGAGAGGGTCCCCCGTGGGAGCAGTACTTC.

As concerns this clone: The sample contains more than one DNA sequence encoding this CDR3. The chain joins TRBV27 to TRBJ2-7; tentative D call: TRBD2 (6 bases). V was pared by 6 bases and J by 2 bases, with 14 bases between. The CDR3 has 14 residues. CDR1 is MNHEY and CDR2 is SMNVEV in the germline V gene (reference sequence). CDR3 residues: CASSLAGGPYEQYF. CDR3 nucleotides: TGTGCCAGCAGCTTAGCAGGAGGGCCCTACGAGCAGTACTTC.

The J gene is TRBJ2-5, the V gene TRBV25-1; 7 positions match TRBD2. Germline V lookup: CDR1 MGHDK, CDR2 SYGVNS. The ends lost 3 bases at V and 5 bases at J; junction bases unmatched: 12. The CDR3 runs to 16 residues. CDR3 nucleotides: TGTGCCAGCAGTGAGGGGCGGGAGCGAATTGTGGAGACCCAGTACTTC. Its protein is CASSEGRERIVETQYF.

In this sample, this clone turned up a few times. The chain joins TRBV9 to TRBJ1-6; tentative D call: TRBD1 (5 bases). The germline V and J ends were trimmed by 3 bases and 9 bases, with 13 bases remaining between them. This CDR3 is built from 14 residues. Germline loops: CDR1 SGDLS, CDR2 YYNGEE. For the CDR3, the DNA is TGTGCCAGCAGCGAGACAGTGGATATTTCACCCCTCCACTTT. Translation gives CASSETVDISPLHF. The full variable domain, in which reference TRBV9 and TRBJ1-6 provide the parts outside the CDR3, is DSGVTQTPKHLITATGQRVTLRCSPRSGDLSVYWYQQSLDQGLQFLIQYYNGEERAKGNILERFSAQQFPDLHSELNLSSLELGDSALYFCASSETVDISPLHFGNGTRLTVT.

This clone was detected a few times. The V call is TRBV28, the J call TRBJ2-1; 15 nucleotides agree with TRBD2. Germline CDR1 reads MDHEN; CDR2 reads SYDVKM. This CDR3 spans 17 amino acids. The J segment lost 3 bases and the V segment lost 5 bases, leaving 5 bases of the junction unmatched. The CDR3, as DNA: TGTGCCAGCAGTGGACTAGCGGGAGGGCCGGGCTACAATGAGCAGTTCTTC. It specifies CASSGLAGGPGYNEQFF. Full variable domain (outside the CDR3, taken from reference TRBV28 and TRBJ2-1): DVKVTQSSRYLVKRTGEKVFLECVQDMDHENMFWYRQDPGLGLRLIYFSYDVKMKEKGDIPEGYSVSREKKERFSLILESASTNQTSMYLCASSGLAGGPGYNEQFFGPGTRLTVL.

The rearrangement uses TRBV2 and TRBJ2-7; 10 bases agree with TRBD1. After removal of 4 bases from V and 5 bases from J, the junction contained 2 bases not matched to a gene. The CDR3 consists of 13 residues. Germline V gives CDR1 SNHLY, CDR2 FYNNEI. CDR3: CASSGDRGHEQYF. CDR3 DNA sequence: TGTGCCAGCAGTGGGGACAGGGGCCACGAGCAGTACTTC.

This sequence joins TRBV4-3 and TRBJ2-2; D is undetermined. This CDR3 has 18 amino acids. CDR1 is LGHNA, CDR2 YSLEER, per germline. Trimming took 0 bases from V and 3 from J, leaving 17 bases between them. The CDR3 here is CASSQELFGAAHTGELFF. CDR3 bases: TGCGCCAGCAGCCAAGAACTATTCGGTGCGGCCCACACCGGGGAGCTGTTTTTT.

This chain joins TRBV7-6 and TRBJ2-1; 9 bases map to TRBD2. The CDR3 length is 15 residues. J lost 9 bases, V lost 5 bases, and 11 bases had no gene match. Germline lookup yields CDR1 SGHVS and CDR2 FNYEAQ. Here the CDR3 DNA reads TGTGCCAGCAGCCCTGTGGCGGGAGGGCCTTTTGAGCAGTTCTTC. Amino acid sequence: CASSPVAGGPFEQFF.

This clone was observed a handful of times. This sequence joins TRBV7-9 and TRBJ2-1; D may be TRBD2 (6 bases). Germline CDR1 and CDR2: SEHNR and FQNEAQ (reference sequence). With 5 bases removed from V and 10 bases from J, the gap between germline ends came to 15 bases. The CDR3 consists of 13 residues. In DNA, the CDR3 is TGTGCCAGCAGCCCGGTCGGACTACAGGAGCAGTTCTTC. It codes for CASSPVGLQEQFF.

The DNA for the CDR3 is TGTGCCACCAGCAGGGGTGGGGACAGGGCTGAGGAGCAGTACTTC. Translating gives CATSRGGDRAEEQYF. The chain recombines TRBV15 with TRBJ2-7, with 9 bases fitting TRBD1. The CDR3 has 15 residues. The V gene end was trimmed by 3 bases and the J gene end by 7 bases; junction bases not matched to a gene: 10. Germline-derived CDR1 and CDR2 are LNHNV and YYDKDF (reference sequence).

The CDR3 DNA reads as TGTGCCAGTAATGGACAGGGGAATCAGCCCCAGCATTTT. This translates into CASNGQGNQPQHF. The rearrangement joins TRBV2 to TRBJ1-5; 9 nucleotides agree with TRBD1. The germline gives CDR1 SNHLY, CDR2 FYNNEI. CDR3 size: 13 residues. V gave up 9 bases and J gave up 4 bases; unmatched junction bases: 4. The complete variable domain, with remaining parts taken from reference TRBV2 and TRBJ1-5, reads EPEVTQTPSHQVTQMGQEVILRCVPISNHLYFYWYRQILGQKVEFLVSFYNNEISEKSEIFDDQFSVERPDGSNFTLKIRSTKLEDSAMYFCASNGQGNQPQHFGDGTRLSIL.

Only a few counts were recorded for this clone. The CDR3 coding sequence is TGTGCCAGTAGTATGGCCAACTCCTACGAGCAGTACTTC. It codes for CASSMANSYEQYF. V gene TRBV19 combines with J gene TRBJ2-7; D unclear. The CDR3 is 13 amino acids. The germline gives CDR1 LNHDA, CDR2 SQIVND (reference sequence). Trimming shortened V by 3 bases and J by 0 bases, and 6 bases separated the two germline ends.

This clone was seen just once. The genes are TRBV6-5 and TRBJ1-2; perhaps TRBD1 as D (6 bases). The CDR3 sequence is 14 residues long. CDR1 and CDR2 (germline): MNHEY, SVGAGI. V shed 0 bases and J shed 2 bases, with 7 bases lying between them. CDR3 sequence (DNA): TGTGCCAGCAGTTACTCGGGACACAACTATGGCTACACCTTC. Translating it yields CASSYSGHNYGYTF.